This T cell receptor (beta chain) was sequenced for a study of human T cells and chemical hapten exposure. In the authors' methods: With a range of about 20,000 to 700,000, the median per sample was 95,638 TCRs. TCRdb reprocessed the RACE reads via MiXCR and lists one record per CDR3 protein. For this entry, the V and J calls and clone size follow TCRdb and not the study's own pipeline. The sample lists about 380,000 distinct CDR3 sequences, just under 6.5% occurring once. This CDR3 spans 15 amino acids. The V gene end was trimmed by 5 bases and the J gene end by 6 bases; junction bases not matched to a gene: 7. Indicated time point: patch test 2, 6 weeks after DPC sensitization. The treatment was: therapeutic diphenylcyclopropenone sensitization with weekly scalp DPC. Extraction of total RNA was performed on unfractionated whole blood.

Sequencing was performed on whole blood, taken in connection with sensitization to the hapten diphenylcyclopropenone (DPC). The clonotype originates from a woman between 18 and 30 years old with alopecia areata. Some clones in this sample may be carry-over from other donors' samples. The V and J genes are TRBV12-3 or TRBV12-4 and TRBJ1-5; 10 bases match TRBD1. CDR3 sequence reads: CASSPPGQGFQPQHF. CDR3 nucleotide sequence: TGTGCCAGCAGTCCTCCGGGACAGGGGTTTCAGCCCCAGCATTTT.